Sequencing of this TCR beta chain was carried out in a study of blood T cell repertoires in COVID-19. The overall study: All recovered Cohort 3 donors got two negative PCRs, got clearance, or saw symptom resolution. COVID-19 samples collected from the United States, Italy and Spain covered acute and convalescent phases.

Enrolled through a virtual design, the participants were between 18 and 89 years of age and came from about two dozen US areas. Cohort allocation depended upon clinical history that participants reported. After removal of 6 bases from V and 4 bases from J, the junction contained 8 bases not matched to a gene. The CDR3 consists of 15 residues. CDR1 is SGHRS, CDR2 YFSETQ, per germline. Produced via immunoSEQ multiplex PCR; TCRdb's table is partial and in-frame only. The repertoire holds a few hundred thousand clones, with approximately 87% as singletons. The material sequenced was PBMCs or T cells enriched from blood (not recorded which). The sequence came from a middle-aged man in a cohort exposed to, infected with or recovered from COVID-19 (not recorded which). The J gene is TRBJ2-2, the V gene TRBV5-1, with 8 positions matching TRBD2. CDR3 DNA: TGCGCCAGCACCCCCGGGACTAGACGCACCGGGGAGCTGTTTTTT. Translation: CASTPGTRRTGELFF.